A single sample gave rise to the 29 T cell receptor beta chains below, sequenced in a study of blood T cell repertoires in COVID-19. Sequencing was performed with immunoSEQ multiplex PCR; in TCRdb, only in-frame clones are kept and a portion is missing. The sample includes over 70,000 clones, 86% of them seen just once. What was sequenced was peripheral blood. These receptors were collected from a human donor in a cohort sampled during active COVID-19.

The V and J genes are TRBV6-2 or TRBV6-3 and TRBJ2-7; TRBD1 agrees at 10 bases. Trimming at V came to 2 bases and at J to 6 bases, leaving 1 base not matched to a gene. From germline, CDR1 is MNHEY and CDR2 SVGEGT. The CDR3 is made up of 13 amino acids. CDR3 in amino acids: CASSYGTGVEQYF. The DNA for the CDR3 is TGTGCCAGCAGTTACGGGACAGGGGTCGAGCAGTACTTC.

This chain links TRBV3-1 (or the pseudogene TRBV3-2) with TRBJ2-7; TRBD2 agrees at 9 bases. Germline CDR1 is LGHDT and CDR2 is YNNKEL (reference sequence). The CDR3 extends over 16 amino acids. V gave up 1 base and J gave up 2 bases; unmatched junction bases: 6. CDR3 region: CASSQVIAGATYEQYF. The CDR3 DNA is TGTGCCAGCAGCCAAGTTATAGCGGGGGCCACCTACGAGCAGTACTTC.

The chain links TRBV28 to TRBJ1-5; perhaps TRBD1 as D (6 bases). CDR1 and CDR2 from the germline V gene are MDHEN and SYDVKM. Between the trimmed V and J ends, which lost 3 bases and 3 bases, there was a span of 12 bases. The CDR3 is made up of 15 amino acids. The CDR3 DNA reads TGTGCCAGCAGTTTTACACAGGGTTACAATCAGCCCCAGCATTTT. Protein: CASSFTQGYNQPQHF.

This clone was seen a handful of times. J is TRBJ2-5 and V is TRBV11-1; tentatively, D is TRBD2 (5 bases). The CDR3 has 14 residues. Trimming cost V 5 bases and J 3 bases, with 13 bases left between them. Germline values: CDR1 SGHAT, CDR2 FQDESV (reference sequence). In DNA, the CDR3 is TGTGCCAGCAGCGGAGGTCGCAGCGAAGAGACCCAGTACTTC. It is translated as CASSGGRSEETQYF.

The chain joins TRBV5-4 to TRBJ1-5; D not certain. Trimming left V 0 bases short and J 1 base short, with 5 bases between. The CDR3 consists of 14 residues. Germline-derived CDR1 and CDR2 are SGHNT and YYREEE (reference sequence). Here the CDR3 reads CASSLDPSNQPQHF. The CDR3 DNA reads as TGTGCCAGCAGCTTGGATCCAAGCAATCAGCCCCAGCATTTT.

The gene calls are TRBV19 and TRBJ1-1, with D possibly being TRBD1 (5 bases). The germline V gene encodes CDR1 LNHDA and CDR2 SQIVND (reference sequence). The V end was cut by 5 bases, the J end by 5 bases, with 15 bases between. The CDR3 is 14 amino acids. The CDR3 is CASSRGGVETEAFF. The CDR3 nucleotides read TGTGCCAGTAGTCGCGGGGGGGTTGAGACTGAAGCTTTCTTT.

CDR3 sequence reads: CASSQTLSRGGRYNEQFF. The CDR3 nucleotides are TGCGCCAGCAGTCAAACTCTAAGCCGGGGTGGTCGCTACAATGAGCAGTTCTTC. V gene TRBV23-1 combines with J gene TRBJ2-1, with D possibly TRBD2 on 5 matching bases. TRBV23-1 is identified as an open reading frame with a role that is uncertain. The CDR3 runs to 18 residues. V lost 2 bases, J lost 3 bases, and 20 bases lay in between.

The chain links TRBV7-2 to TRBJ1-4; the D is unclear. Germline V gene lookup returns CDR1 SGHTA and CDR2 FQGNSA. The V gene lost 5 bases and the J gene lost 8 bases, with 18 bases spanning the gap. The CDR3 consists of 15 residues. The CDR3 loop reads CASSPQVAAGEKLFF. CDR3 nucleotide sequence: TGTGCCAGCAGCCCCCAGGTGGCTGCGGGGGAAAAACTGTTTTTT.

The chain joins TRBV10-1 to TRBJ1-1, with TRBD1 matching 8 bases. The CDR3 totals 13 residues. The V gene end was trimmed by 2 bases and the J gene end by 9 bases; junction bases not matched to a gene: 5. Germline V gives CDR1 WNHNN, CDR2 SYGVQD (reference sequence). CDR3: CASSEGDRRKAFF. The CDR3 DNA follows: TGCGCCAGCAGTGAGGGGGACAGGCGGAAAGCTTTCTTT.

The chain recombines TRBV5-5 with TRBJ2-2, with a weak D call TRBD1 (6 bases). Germline CDR1 and CDR2: SGHKS and YYEKEE (reference sequence). This CDR3 comprises 15 residues. Trimming cost V 4 bases and J 1 base, with 11 bases left between them. The chain's CDR3 is CASSPGHVNTGELFF. The CDR3, as DNA: TGTGCCAGCAGCCCGGGACACGTGAACACCGGGGAGCTGTTTTTT.

The chain has TRBV15 and TRBJ1-5; weak D call: TRBD1 (5 bases). Trimming removed 0 bases from V and 3 bases from J, with 21 bases in between. Germline V CDR1 and CDR2: LNHNV, YYDKDF (reference sequence). The CDR3 totals 19 residues. CDR3 amino acids: CATSREGIGTGSFNQPQHF. The CDR3 nucleotides are TGTGCCACCAGCAGAGAAGGGATTGGAACAGGCAGTTTCAATCAGCCCCAGCATTTT.

The chain recombines TRBV12-5 with TRBJ2-1; 7 bases fit TRBD1. This CDR3 is 14 amino acids long. V dropped 6 bases and J dropped 5; count of bases not matched to a gene: 7. Germline-derived CDR1 and CDR2 are LGHNT and FRNRAP. CDR3 DNA: TGTGCTAGTGGCGACAGGGTCCCCCACAATGAGCAGTTCTTC. The encoded protein is CASGDRVPHNEQFF.

V usage is TRBV24-1 and J usage is TRBJ2-5; D perhaps matches TRBD2 (5 bases). V was clipped by 2 bases and J by 2 bases, with 17 bases between them. From germline, CDR1 is KGHDR and CDR2 SFDVKD. This CDR3 spans 17 amino acids. As DNA, the CDR3 is TGTGCCACCAGTGATTCTGGAGAGGACGGGATTCAAGAGACCCAGTACTTC. It yields the protein CATSDSGEDGIQETQYF.

There are a few counts of this clone. The V gene is TRBV30, the J gene TRBJ2-7, with D possibly matching TRBD2 (6 bases). CDR1 and CDR2 (germline): GTSNPN, SVGIG (reference sequence). The germline V and J ends were trimmed by 8 bases and 1 base, with 12 bases remaining between them. The CDR3 runs to 12 residues. The CDR3 spells CAGGRGSYEQYF. For the CDR3, the DNA is TGTGCCGGTGGGCGGGGATCCTACGAGCAGTACTTC. Full variable domain (rest looked up from reference TRBV30 and TRBJ2-7): SQTIHQWPATLVQPVGSPLSLECTVEGTSNPNLYWYRQAAGRGLQLLFYSVGIGQISSEVPQNLSASRPQDRQFILSSKKLLLSDSGFYLCAGGRGSYEQYFGPGTRLTVT.

V is TRBV3-1 (or the pseudogene TRBV3-2) and J is TRBJ2-7, with 9 positions matching TRBD1. Germline V gene data show CDR1 as LGHDT and CDR2 as YNNKEL (reference sequence). The junction had 4 bases not matched to a gene; V was cut back by 1 base and J by 3 bases. The CDR3 consists of 15 residues. CDR3 in amino acids: CASSQVTGGDYEQYF. CDR3 in DNA: TGTGCCAGCAGCCAAGTAACAGGGGGCGACTACGAGCAGTACTTC.

This clone came up once. The chain links TRBV7-9 to TRBJ2-3; 7 positions agree with TRBD2. Germline V gives CDR1 SEHNR, CDR2 FQNEAQ (reference sequence). The V segment lost 4 bases and the J segment 10 bases; nucleotides outside the gene matches: 11. This CDR3 spans 14 amino acids. The CDR3 DNA follows: TGTGCCAGCAGCTCCCTCGGGACTACGGGTTCGCAGTATTTT. This sequence encodes CASSSLGTTGSQYF. The full variable domain, its missing parts supplied by reference TRBV7-9 and TRBJ2-3, is DTGVSQNPRHKITKRGQNVTFRCDPISEHNRLYWYRQTLGQGPEFLTYFQNEAQLEKSRLLSDRFSAERPKGSFSTLEIQRTEQGDSAMYLCASSSLGTTGSQYFGPGTRLTVL.

V usage is TRBV19 and J usage is TRBJ2-7; tentatively, D is TRBD1 (6 bases). CDR1 and CDR2 from the germline V gene are LNHDA and SQIVND (reference sequence). Trimming pared 3 bases from V and 0 bases from J, leaving 18 bases between. The CDR3 loop spans 17 amino acids. The CDR3 coding sequence is TGTGCCAGTAGTATCGGATTTGGACAGTTTAGCTCCTACGAGCAGTACTTC. Amino acids: CASSIGFGQFSSYEQYF.

J is TRBJ1-4 and V is TRBV3-1 (or the pseudogene TRBV3-2); D not certain. V lost 4 bases and J 10 bases, leaving 19 bases between the germline ends. This CDR3 has 15 residues. The germline gives CDR1 LGHDT, CDR2 YNNKEL (reference sequence). The CDR3 nucleotides are TGTGCCAGCAGCCGCGCGTCGGAGGGCCGGGGAAAACTGTTTTTT. Protein product: CASSRASEGRGKLFF.

The V gene is TRBV30, the J gene TRBJ2-5; 8 bases agree with TRBD2. V was pared by 4 bases and J by 5 bases, with 3 bases of the junction left unmatched. This CDR3 has 12 amino acids. The germline V gene encodes CDR1 GTSNPN and CDR2 SVGIG (reference sequence). The CDR3 nucleotides read TGTGCCTGGAAGGGACTAGTGGAGACCCAGTACTTC. Residues: CAWKGLVETQYF.

The chain recombines TRBV18 with TRBJ1-3, with D possibly being TRBD1 (5 bases). Germline loops: CDR1 KGHSH, CDR2 LQKENI. With 3 bases removed from V and 3 bases from J, the gap between germline ends came to 12 bases. The CDR3 contains 15 residues. The CDR3 region has the DNA TGTGCCAGCTCACCGCAGGGTTACGGTGGAAACACCATATATTTT. Encoded protein: CASSPQGYGGNTIYF.

V gene TRBV28 combines with J gene TRBJ1-5; TRBD1 agrees at 8 bases. The CDR3 spans 14 residues. V lost 8 bases to trimming and J lost 11 bases; unmatched junction nucleotides: 14. Germline CDR1 and CDR2: MDHEN and SYDVKM. CDR3 in DNA: TGTGCCAGCCGGGGGGCTAACGCAGGGGGCTCCCAGCATTTT. As protein: CASRGANAGGSQHF. The variable domain in full, completed from reference TRBV28 and TRBJ1-5, reads DVKVTQSSRYLVKRTGEKVFLECVQDMDHENMFWYRQDPGLGLRLIYFSYDVKMKEKGDIPEGYSVSREKKERFSLILESASTNQTSMYLCASRGANAGGSQHFGDGTRLSIL.

This sequence joins TRBV7-9 and TRBJ2-3, with TRBD2 matching over 7 bases. CDR1 and CDR2 (germline): SEHNR, FQNEAQ (reference sequence). CDR3 size: 14 residues. The V segment lost 8 bases and the J segment 7 bases; nucleotides outside the gene matches: 12. CDR3 residues: CASGVGGIHNTQYF. The CDR3 DNA follows: TGTGCCAGCGGCGTGGGAGGGATCCACAATACGCAGTATTTT.

Here the CDR3 reads CASSQVWGDTGELFF. The DNA of the CDR3 is TGTGCCAGCAGCCAAGTATGGGGGGACACCGGGGAGCTGTTTTTT. The genes are TRBV4-2 and TRBJ2-2; D might be TRBD2 (6 bases). Per the germline V gene, CDR1 is LGHNA and CDR2 is YNFKEQ. The length of the CDR3 is 15 residues. Trimming removed 1 base from V and 3 bases from J, with 9 bases in between.

This chain connects TRBV20-1 to TRBJ1-4; 11 positions match TRBD1. Trimming removed 3 bases from V and 2 bases from J; junction bases left unmatched: 8. The CDR3 has 17 amino acids. Germline V gene lookup returns CDR1 DFQATT and CDR2 SNEGSKA (reference sequence). The CDR3, as DNA: TGCAGTGCTAGTTACCGGGACAGGGGGTTCACTAATGAAAAACTGTTTTTT. Translated: CSASYRDRGFTNEKLFF.

This clone was detected a few times. The CDR3 DNA reads TGTGCCAGCAGCTGGACAGGGGCTGGAAACACCATATATTTT. It is translated as CASSWTGAGNTIYF. The V and J genes are TRBV5-6 and TRBJ1-3; 9 bases agree with TRBD1. Trimming removed 3 bases from V and 2 bases from J; junction bases left unmatched: 0. Germline V CDR1 and CDR2: SGHDT, YYEEEE. This CDR3 comprises 14 residues. The variable domain in full, with the rest retrieved from reference TRBV5-6 and TRBJ1-3, is DAGVTQSPTHLIKTRGQQVTLRCSPKSGHDTVSWYQQALGQGPQFIFQYYEEEERQRGNFPDRFSGHQFPNYSSELNVNALLLGDSALYLCASSWTGAGNTIYFGEGSWLTVV.

This chain uses TRBV24-1 with TRBJ2-5; possible D gene TRBD1, 6 bases. Per the germline V gene, CDR1 is KGHDR and CDR2 is SFDVKD. V gave up 4 bases and J gave up 0 bases, with 8 bases separating them. The length of the CDR3 is 14 residues. This CDR3 is CATSEQGYQETQYF. CDR3 in DNA: TGTGCCACCAGTGAACAGGGCTACCAAGAGACCCAGTACTTC.

The chain joins TRBV11-2 to TRBJ2-6; 10 nucleotides align to TRBD1. V shed 0 bases, J shed 3 bases, and the junction held 11 bases outside the gene matches. The CDR3 extends over 20 amino acids. CDR1 and CDR2 from the germline V gene are SGHAT and FQNNGV. The chain's CDR3 is CASSLDVRRQGARGANVLTF. CDR3 sequence (DNA): TGTGCCAGCAGCTTAGACGTAAGGAGACAGGGGGCGCGTGGGGCCAACGTCCTGACTTTC.

The V and J genes are TRBV27 and TRBJ1-5; 10 positions match TRBD1. The junction had 6 bases not matched to a gene; V was cut back by 5 bases and J by 5 bases. Germline assignment: CDR1 MNHEY and CDR2 SMNVEV (reference sequence). The CDR3 loop spans 15 amino acids. The CDR3 loop reads CASSPTTGGHQPQHF. In DNA, the CDR3 is TGTGCCAGCAGTCCTACGACAGGGGGCCATCAGCCCCAGCATTTT.

This chain uses TRBV6-5 with TRBJ2-7, with 7 bases fitting TRBD1. Germline CDR1 MNHEY, CDR2 SVGAGI. This CDR3 contains 15 residues. V shed 4 bases and J 1 base; nucleotides not matched to a gene: 7. The CDR3 region has the DNA TGTGCCAGCAGTTCTGTACAGGGGCTTTCCTACGAGCAGTACTTC. Its translation: CASSSVQGLSYEQYF.